The entry below gives a single TCR beta chain sequence along with its context. A junction boundary mismatches the germline segment, possibly from a read error. The germline V gene encodes CDR1 SNHLY and CDR2 FYNNEI. The CDR3 covers 14 residues. Each CDR3 protein gets one entry after TCRdb re-called the 5' RACE reads with MiXCR. This table holds fewer than 90,000 distinct CDR3 sequences, approximately 10% found once. Where libraries were unsorted, they were derived from 2 million PBMCs stored at -80 degrees C. These data belong to a study of neurological immune-mediated disorders. This clonotype was obtained from a man aged 40-49 years in good health. Specimen: PBMCs. The V call is TRBV2, the J call TRBJ2-7; unclear D gene. The DNA for the CDR3 is TGTGCCAGTAGTGTGGACGGGCCATGCTACGAGCAGTACTTC. Its protein product is CASSVDGPCYEQYF. The whole variable domain, filled in from reference TRBV2 and TRBJ2-7, reads EPEVTQTPSHQVTQMGQEVILRCVPISNHLYFYWYRQILGQKVEFLVSFYNNEISEKSEIFDDQFSVERPDGSNFTLKIRSTKLEDSAMYFCASSVDGPCYEQYFGPGTRLTVT.